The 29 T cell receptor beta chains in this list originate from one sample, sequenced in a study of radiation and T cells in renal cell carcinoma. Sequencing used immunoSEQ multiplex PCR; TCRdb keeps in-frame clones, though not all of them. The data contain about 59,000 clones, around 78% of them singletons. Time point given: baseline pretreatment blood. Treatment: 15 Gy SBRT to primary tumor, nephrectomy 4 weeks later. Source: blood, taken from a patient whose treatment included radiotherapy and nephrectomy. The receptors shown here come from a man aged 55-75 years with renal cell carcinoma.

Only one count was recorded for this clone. DNA for the CDR3: TGTGCCAGCAGTTACAAAGGGGTAGGCTACACCTTC. Its translation: CASSYKGVGYTF. The chain joins TRBV6-5 to TRBJ1-2, with D tentatively TRBD1 (5 bases). CDR1 is MNHEY and CDR2 is SVGAGI in the germline V gene. Trimming took 2 bases from V and 8 from J, leaving 9 bases between them. The CDR3 is 12 amino acids.

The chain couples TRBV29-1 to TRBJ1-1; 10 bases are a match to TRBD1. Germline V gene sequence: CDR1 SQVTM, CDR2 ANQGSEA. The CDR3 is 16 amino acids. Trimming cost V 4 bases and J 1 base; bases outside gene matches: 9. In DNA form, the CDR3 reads TGCAGCGTTGCCCCGGGACAGGGGTTAGGGAACACTGAAGCTTTCTTT. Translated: CSVAPGQGLGNTEAFF.

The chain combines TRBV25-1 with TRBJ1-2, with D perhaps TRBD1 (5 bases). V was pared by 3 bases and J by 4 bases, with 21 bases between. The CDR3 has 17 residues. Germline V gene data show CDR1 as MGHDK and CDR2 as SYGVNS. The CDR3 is CASSDGQGGLGGYGYTF. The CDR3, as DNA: TGTGCCAGCAGTGATGGGCAGGGAGGGCTTGGGGGCTATGGCTACACCTTC.

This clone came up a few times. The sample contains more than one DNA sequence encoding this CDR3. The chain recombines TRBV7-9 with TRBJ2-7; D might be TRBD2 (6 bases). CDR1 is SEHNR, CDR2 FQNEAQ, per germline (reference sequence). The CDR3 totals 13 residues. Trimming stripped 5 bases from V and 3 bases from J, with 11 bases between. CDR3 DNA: TGTGCCAGCAGCCTTCCCGGGAGCTACGAGCAGTACGTC. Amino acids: CASSLPGSYEQYV.

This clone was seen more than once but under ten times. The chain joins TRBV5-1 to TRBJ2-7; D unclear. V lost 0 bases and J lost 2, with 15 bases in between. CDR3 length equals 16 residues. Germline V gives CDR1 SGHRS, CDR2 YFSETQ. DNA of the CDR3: TGCGCCAGCAGCTTGGGGGCGCCGGGCCGACCCTACGAGCAGTACGTC. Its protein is CASSLGAPGRPYEQYV.

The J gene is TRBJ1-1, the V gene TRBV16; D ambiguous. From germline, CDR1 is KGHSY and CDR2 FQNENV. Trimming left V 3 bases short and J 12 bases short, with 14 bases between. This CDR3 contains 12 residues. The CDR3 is CASSQLTPVPFF. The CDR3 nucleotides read TGTGCCAGCAGCCAGCTTACGCCAGTACCTTTCTTT.

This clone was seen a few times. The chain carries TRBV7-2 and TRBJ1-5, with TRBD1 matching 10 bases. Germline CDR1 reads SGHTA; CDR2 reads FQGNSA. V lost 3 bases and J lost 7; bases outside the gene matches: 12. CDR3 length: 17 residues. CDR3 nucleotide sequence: TGTGCCAGCAGCTTGACAGGGGGCGCGGGCACAGGGCAGCCCCAGCATTTT. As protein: CASSLTGGAGTGQPQHF.

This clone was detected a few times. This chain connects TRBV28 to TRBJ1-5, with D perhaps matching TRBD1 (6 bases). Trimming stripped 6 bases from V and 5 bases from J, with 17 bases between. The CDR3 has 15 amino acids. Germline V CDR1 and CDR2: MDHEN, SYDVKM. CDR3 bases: TGTGCCAGCAGCGTCAGGGGTGGTATAGATCAGCCCCAGCATTTT. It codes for CASSVRGGIDQPQHF.

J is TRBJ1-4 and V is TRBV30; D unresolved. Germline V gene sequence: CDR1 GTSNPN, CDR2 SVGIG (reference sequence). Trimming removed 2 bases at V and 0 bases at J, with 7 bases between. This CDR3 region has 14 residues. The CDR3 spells CAWSRGPTNEKLFF. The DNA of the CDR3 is TGTGCCTGGAGTCGAGGACCAACTAATGAAAAACTGTTTTTT.

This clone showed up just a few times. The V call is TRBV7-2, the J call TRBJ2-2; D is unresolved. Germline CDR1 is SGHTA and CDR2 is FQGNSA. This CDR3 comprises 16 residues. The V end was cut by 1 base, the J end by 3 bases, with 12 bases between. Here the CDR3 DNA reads TGTGCCAGCAGCTTAGTGGGTCTCCGAGACACCGGGGAGCTGTTTTTT. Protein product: CASSLVGLRDTGELFF.

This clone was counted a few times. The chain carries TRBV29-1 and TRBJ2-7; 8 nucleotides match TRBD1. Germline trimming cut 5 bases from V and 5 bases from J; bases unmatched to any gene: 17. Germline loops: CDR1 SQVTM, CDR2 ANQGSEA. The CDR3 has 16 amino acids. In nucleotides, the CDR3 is TGCAGCGTTCGAAAATCCGGGACAGGTAGTTTGGACGAGCAGTACTTC. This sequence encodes CSVRKSGTGSLDEQYF.

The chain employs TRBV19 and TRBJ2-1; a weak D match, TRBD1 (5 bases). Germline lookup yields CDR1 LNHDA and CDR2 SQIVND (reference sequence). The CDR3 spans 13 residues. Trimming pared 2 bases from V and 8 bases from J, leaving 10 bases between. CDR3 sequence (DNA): TGTGCCAGTAGTATATCAGGGTCCGATGAGCAGTTCTTC. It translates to CASSISGSDEQFF.

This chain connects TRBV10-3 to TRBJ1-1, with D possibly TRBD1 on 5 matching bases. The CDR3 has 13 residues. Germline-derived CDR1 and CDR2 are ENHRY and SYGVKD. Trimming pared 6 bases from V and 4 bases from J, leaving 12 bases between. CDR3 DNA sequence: TGTGCCATCAGGCGGGAGGGGTCCACTGAAGCTTTCTTT. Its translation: CAIRREGSTEAFF.

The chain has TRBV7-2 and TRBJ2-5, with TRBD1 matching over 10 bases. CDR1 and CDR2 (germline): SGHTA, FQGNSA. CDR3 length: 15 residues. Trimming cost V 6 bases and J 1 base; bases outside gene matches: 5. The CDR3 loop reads CASSRTGGTQETQYF. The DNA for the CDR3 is TGTGCCAGCAGTCGGACAGGGGGTACCCAAGAGACCCAGTACTTC.

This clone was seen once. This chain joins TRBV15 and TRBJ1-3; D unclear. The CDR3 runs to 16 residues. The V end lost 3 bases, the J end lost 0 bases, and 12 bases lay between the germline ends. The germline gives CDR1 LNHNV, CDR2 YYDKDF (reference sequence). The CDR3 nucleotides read TGTGCCACCAGCAGGCCGGGGTTCAGCTCTGGAAACACCATATATTTT. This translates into CATSRPGFSSGNTIYF.

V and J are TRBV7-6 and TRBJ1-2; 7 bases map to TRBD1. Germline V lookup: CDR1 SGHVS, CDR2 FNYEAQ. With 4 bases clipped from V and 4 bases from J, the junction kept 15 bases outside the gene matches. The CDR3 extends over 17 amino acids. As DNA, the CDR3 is TGTGCCAGCAGCTCCCTCCCGCCAGGGGGGCGGGGCTATGGCTACACCTTC. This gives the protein CASSSLPPGGRGYGYTF.

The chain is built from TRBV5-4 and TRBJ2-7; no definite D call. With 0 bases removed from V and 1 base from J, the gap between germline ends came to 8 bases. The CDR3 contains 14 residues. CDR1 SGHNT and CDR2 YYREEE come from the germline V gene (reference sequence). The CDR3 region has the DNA TGTGCCAGCAGCTTGGAACGGGCATCCTACGAGCAGTACTTC. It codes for CASSLERASYEQYF.

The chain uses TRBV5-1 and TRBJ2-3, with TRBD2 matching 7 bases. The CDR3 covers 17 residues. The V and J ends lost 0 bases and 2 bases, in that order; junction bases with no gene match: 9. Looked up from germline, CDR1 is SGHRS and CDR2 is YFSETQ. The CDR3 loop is CASSLAGTTLLTDTQYF. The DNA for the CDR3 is TGCGCCAGCAGCTTGGCCGGGACTACTCTTCTCACAGATACGCAGTATTTT. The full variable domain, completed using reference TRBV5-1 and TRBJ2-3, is KAGVTQTPRYLIKTRGQQVTLSCSPISGHRSVSWYQQTPGQGLQFLFEYFSETQRNKGNFPGRFSGRQFSNSRSEMNVSTLELGDSALYLCASSLAGTTLLTDTQYFGPGTRLTVL.

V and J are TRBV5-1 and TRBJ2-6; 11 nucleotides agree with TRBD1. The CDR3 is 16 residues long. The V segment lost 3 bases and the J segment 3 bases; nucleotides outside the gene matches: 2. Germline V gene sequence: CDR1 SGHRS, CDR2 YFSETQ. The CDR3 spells CASSWTGGGGANVLTF. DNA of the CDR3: TGCGCCAGCAGCTGGACAGGGGGCGGTGGGGCCAACGTCCTGACTTTC.

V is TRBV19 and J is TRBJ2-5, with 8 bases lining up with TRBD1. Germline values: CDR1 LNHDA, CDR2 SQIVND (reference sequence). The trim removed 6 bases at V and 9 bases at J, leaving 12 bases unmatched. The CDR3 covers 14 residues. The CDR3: CASSTGTGGLPQYF. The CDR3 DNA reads TGTGCCAGTAGCACCGGGACAGGCGGTTTGCCCCAGTACTTC.

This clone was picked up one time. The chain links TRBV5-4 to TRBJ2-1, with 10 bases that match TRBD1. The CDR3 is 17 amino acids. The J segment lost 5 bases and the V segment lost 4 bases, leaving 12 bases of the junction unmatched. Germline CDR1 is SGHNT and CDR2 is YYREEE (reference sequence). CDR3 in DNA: TGTGCCAGCAGCGGGGGCCGGGACAGGGGTGGGGACAATGAGCAGTTCTTC. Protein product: CASSGGRDRGGDNEQFF.

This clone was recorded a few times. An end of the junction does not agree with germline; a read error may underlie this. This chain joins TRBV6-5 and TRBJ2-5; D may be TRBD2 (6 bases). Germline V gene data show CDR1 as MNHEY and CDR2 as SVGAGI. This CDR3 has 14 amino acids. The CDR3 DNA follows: TGTGCCATCAGTGATGGAGGGGCGTGGGAGACCCAGTACTTC. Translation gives CAISDGGAWETQYF.

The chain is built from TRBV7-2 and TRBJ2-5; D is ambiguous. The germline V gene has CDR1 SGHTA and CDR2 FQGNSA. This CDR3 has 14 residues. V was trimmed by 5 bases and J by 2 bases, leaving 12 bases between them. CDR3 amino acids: CASSLLGMQETQYF. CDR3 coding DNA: TGTGCCAGCAGCCTCCTCGGTATGCAAGAGACCCAGTACTTC. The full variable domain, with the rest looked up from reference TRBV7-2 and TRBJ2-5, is GAGVSQSPSNKVTEKGKDVELRCDPISGHTALYWYRQSLGQGLEFLIYFQGNSAPDKSGLPSDRFSAERTGGSVSTLTIQRTQQEDSAVYLCASSLLGMQETQYFGPGTRLLVL.

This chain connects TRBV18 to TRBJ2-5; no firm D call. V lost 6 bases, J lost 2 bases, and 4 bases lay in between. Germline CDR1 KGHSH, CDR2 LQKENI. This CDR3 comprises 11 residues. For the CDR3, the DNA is TGTGCCAGCTCGCTTCAAGAGACCCAGTACTTC. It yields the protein CASSLQETQYF.

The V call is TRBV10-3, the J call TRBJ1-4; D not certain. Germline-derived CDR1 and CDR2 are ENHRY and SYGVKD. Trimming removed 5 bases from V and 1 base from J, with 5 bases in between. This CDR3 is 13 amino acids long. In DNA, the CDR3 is TGTGCCATCAGTTCAGTAACTAATGAAAAACTGTTTTTT. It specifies CAISSVTNEKLFF.

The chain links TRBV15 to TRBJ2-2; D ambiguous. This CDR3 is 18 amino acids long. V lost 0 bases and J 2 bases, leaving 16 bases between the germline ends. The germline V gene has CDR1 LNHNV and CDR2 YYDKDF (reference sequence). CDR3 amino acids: CATSRDILGQTNTGELFF. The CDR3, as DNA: TGTGCCACCAGCAGAGATATTCTCGGGCAGACAAACACCGGGGAGCTGTTTTTT.

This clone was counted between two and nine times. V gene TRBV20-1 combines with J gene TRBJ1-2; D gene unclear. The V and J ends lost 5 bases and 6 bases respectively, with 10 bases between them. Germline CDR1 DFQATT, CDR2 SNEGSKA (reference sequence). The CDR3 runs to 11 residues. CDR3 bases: TGCAGTGCTCTAGACATTAATGGCTACACCTTC. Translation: CSALDINGYTF.

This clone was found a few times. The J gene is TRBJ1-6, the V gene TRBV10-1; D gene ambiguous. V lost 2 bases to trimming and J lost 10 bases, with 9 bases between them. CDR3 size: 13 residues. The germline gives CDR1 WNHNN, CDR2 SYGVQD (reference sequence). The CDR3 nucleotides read TGCGCCAGCAGTGAGACGGGAAACTCACCCCTCCACTTT. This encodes CASSETGNSPLHF.

The CDR3 bases are TGTGCCAGCAGTTACTCTGGGCAGGGCGGTCAGCCCCAGCATTTT. It encodes CASSYSGQGGQPQHF. The chain carries TRBV6-6 and TRBJ1-5; D is possibly TRBD1 (5 bases). The CDR3 extends over 15 amino acids. From germline, CDR1 is MNHNY and CDR2 SVGAGI (reference sequence). Between the trimmed V and J ends, which lost 0 bases and 6 bases, there was a span of 12 bases.